Listed below are T cell receptor beta chains from one sample, sequenced in a study of T cell responses to AZD1222 COVID-19 vaccine. Assay used: immunoSEQ multiplex PCR; TCRdb lists only in-frame clones, some missing. The sample comprises fewer than 130,000 clones, about 94% of which are singletons, and approximately 2.2% rests with the top ten. Here the sequenced sample was peripheral blood, taken on day 0 of AZD1222 vaccination. The source is an adult in good health. Each CDR3 is given with its conserved first and last residue. D genes are given only for firm matches. Clone size is shown for a subset of rows, as once, few, many or a class of expanded clone.

d_call | j_call | clone_size | v_call | cdr3_aa | cdr3_nt
- | TRBJ1-2 | - | TRBV9 | CASSPDGRANYGYTF | TGTGCCAGCAGCCCGGACGGCCGAGCTAACTATGGCTACACCTTC
TRBD2 | TRBJ2-3 | - | TRBV6-4 | CASSDAGGATDTQYF | TGTGCCAGCAGTGATGCGGGAGGGGCCACAGATACGCAGTATTTT
TRBD1 | TRBJ1-2 | - | TRBV6-5 | CASSRTTGAYGYTF | TGTGCCAGCAGTCGCACGACAGGGGCTTATGGCTACACCTTC
- | TRBJ1-5 | - | TRBV28 | CASSSPPGPQHF | TGTGCCAGCAGTTCACCTCCCGGGCCCCAGCATTTT
- | TRBJ1-4 | - | TRBV7-2 | CASSLVNEKLFF | TGTGCCAGCAGCTTAGTAAATGAAAAACTGTTTTTT
TRBD1 | TRBJ2-7 | once | TRBV7-3 | CASSFDRGERYEQYF | TGTGCCAGCAGCTTTGACAGGGGTGAACGCTACGAGCAGTACTTC
- | TRBJ1-2 | - | TRBV28 | CASSSGIGYTF | TGTGCCAGCAGTTCAGGGATTGGCTACACCTTC
- | TRBJ1-4 | once | TRBV5-1 | CASSADRIATNEKLFF | TGCGCCAGCAGCGCCGACAGGATTGCAACTAATGAAAAACTGTTTTTT
- | TRBJ1-1 | - | TRBV6-5 | CASSSTNLPGRGAFF | TGTGCCAGCAGTTCAACCAATCTACCCGGCAGGGGAGCTTTCTTT
- | TRBJ2-3 | - | TRBV6-5 | CAFRTGTDTQYF | TGTGCCTTTAGGACGGGGACAGATACGCAGTATTTT
- | TRBJ2-3 | - | TRBV6-5 | CASSSGGGRTMDTQYF | TGTGCCAGCAGTTCCGGAGGGGGACGCACGATGGATACGCAGTATTTT
TRBD2 | TRBJ2-5 | - | TRBV5-6 | CASSLRLAGGQETQYF | TGTGCCAGCAGCTTAAGACTAGCGGGGGGGCAAGAGACCCAGTACTTC
- | TRBJ2-5 | - | TRBV11-2 | CASSRTVADQETQYF | TGTGCCAGCAGCCGGACCGTAGCGGATCAAGAGACCCAGTACTTC
- | TRBJ1-2 | - | TRBV12-3/TRBV12-4 | CASSYREGWGYTF | TGTGCCAGCAGTTACAGGGAAGGTTGGGGCTACACCTTC
- | TRBJ1-2 | once | TRBV20-1 | CSAGRAYGYTF | TGCAGTGCTGGGCGAGCCTATGGCTACACCTTC
- | TRBJ1-1 | - | TRBV28 | CASRSRVMNTEAFF | TGTGCCAGCCGATCCAGGGTAATGAACACTGAAGCTTTCTTT
TRBD1 | TRBJ1-6 | - | TRBV2 | CASLYLFRRGQGPPPLHF | TGTGCCAGCCTTTATCTCTTTCGACGCGGACAGGGGCCTCCACCCCTCCACTTT
- | TRBJ1-1 | - | TRBV7-9 | CASSLSKVSEAFF | TGTGCCAGCAGCTTAAGTAAGGTGTCTGAAGCTTTCTTT
TRBD2 | TRBJ2-5 | - | TRBV7-2 | CASSSNAGGQETQYF | TGTGCCAGCAGCTCGAACGCGGGGGGGCAAGAGACCCAGTACTTC
- | TRBJ1-1 | - | TRBV5-4 | CASSFRGRNTEAFF | TGTGCCAGCAGCTTCAGGGGCAGGAACACTGAAGCTTTCTTT